A selection of T cell receptor beta chains follows, all from one sample in a study of blood T cell repertoires in COVID-19. This table comes from immunoSEQ multiplex PCR, and its TCRdb copy is limited to in-frame clones, with some not included. The table has about 230,000 clones, 65% to 90% seen once. Sequencing was done on a sample of peripheral blood. These receptors all come from a woman aged 45-60 years with acute or convalescent COVID-19. The conserved cysteine and the conserved F or W are not part of the CDR3 here.

CDR3 protein: ASSRGQGDQTIY
J gene: TRBJ1-3
V gene: TRBV7-9

CDR3 protein: ASSPLRNIGYT
J gene: TRBJ1-2
V gene: TRBV3-1/TRBV3-2

CDR3 protein: ASSFRRNNEQF
J gene: TRBJ2-1
V gene: TRBV5-1

CDR3 protein: ASSALGQGADTEAF
J gene: TRBJ1-1
V gene: TRBV6-1

CDR3 protein: ASSYSRNSPLH
J gene: TRBJ1-6
V gene: TRBV6-5

CDR3 protein: ATSFRAYEQY
J gene: TRBJ2-7
V gene: TRBV24-1

CDR3 protein: ASSGQGGSYGYT
J gene: TRBJ1-2
V gene: TRBV2

CDR3 protein: ASSQDSPPAGIVYEQY
J gene: TRBJ2-7
V gene: TRBV3-1/TRBV3-2

CDR3 protein: ASSVGRIAGHYNEQF
J gene: TRBJ2-1
V gene: TRBV9

CDR3 protein: ASRTGVGQPQH
J gene: TRBJ1-5
V gene: TRBV28

CDR3 protein: AWTEGRNYEQY
J gene: TRBJ2-7
V gene: TRBV30

CDR3 protein: ATSRDTSGGGGYT
J gene: TRBJ1-2
V gene: TRBV15

CDR3 protein: ASMGGQSNQPQH
J gene: TRBJ1-5
V gene: TRBV2

CDR3 protein: ASSLGGVDGYT
J gene: TRBJ1-2
V gene: TRBV28

CDR3 protein: ASSPNNSPLH
J gene: TRBJ1-6
V gene: TRBV7-9

CDR3 protein: ASLPDSNYGYT
J gene: TRBJ1-2
V gene: TRBV6-5

CDR3 protein: ASSRLAGANTGELF
J gene: TRBJ2-2
V gene: TRBV28

CDR3 protein: ASTPRGADNSPLH
J gene: TRBJ1-6
V gene: TRBV5-1

CDR3 protein: ASSQDGQGVVNTIY
J gene: TRBJ1-3
V gene: TRBV4-3

CDR3 protein: ASSQENSVHPQH
J gene: TRBJ1-5
V gene: TRBV4-1

CDR3 protein: ASSSRAGGEADTQY
J gene: TRBJ2-3
V gene: TRBV4-2

CDR3 protein: ASEPGQGAYGYT
J gene: TRBJ1-2
V gene: TRBV30

CDR3 protein: ASSLASQANEKLF
J gene: TRBJ1-4
V gene: TRBV5-1

CDR3 protein: ASSEGQGARGNEKLF
J gene: TRBJ1-4
V gene: TRBV6-1

CDR3 protein: ASSLDTQETQY
J gene: TRBJ2-5
V gene: TRBV5-6

CDR3 protein: ASSQESRGREEQY
J gene: TRBJ2-7
V gene: TRBV3-1/TRBV3-2

CDR3 protein: ASSLSGAGELF
J gene: TRBJ2-2
V gene: TRBV7-2

CDR3 protein: ASSGLFFPSGELF
J gene: TRBJ2-2
V gene: TRBV19

CDR3 protein: ASGTQTGDFVYGYT
J gene: TRBJ1-2
V gene: TRBV2

CDR3 protein: ASRQGIATNEKLF
J gene: TRBJ1-4
V gene: TRBV14

CDR3 protein: ASSIVGGMEPQH
J gene: TRBJ1-5
V gene: TRBV27

CDR3 protein: ASSEVSGQPQH
J gene: TRBJ1-5
V gene: TRBV18

CDR3 protein: ASSLQGNTEAF
J gene: TRBJ1-1
V gene: TRBV12-3/TRBV12-4

CDR3 protein: ASRVSGDSYEQY
J gene: TRBJ2-7
V gene: TRBV6-5

CDR3 protein: ASTPGGTNNGYT
J gene: TRBJ1-2
V gene: TRBV27

CDR3 protein: ASSLASGTGFNTEAF
J gene: TRBJ1-1
V gene: TRBV11-3

CDR3 protein: ASSLSPGNEQF
J gene: TRBJ2-1
V gene: TRBV28

CDR3 protein: ASRRDRVRETQY
J gene: TRBJ2-5
V gene: TRBV28

CDR3 protein: AISDMEDSRSPYGYT
J gene: TRBJ1-2
V gene: TRBV10-3

CDR3 protein: ASSQRYTQY
J gene: TRBJ2-3
V gene: TRBV6-5

CDR3 protein: ASSSSTVTREKLF
J gene: TRBJ1-4
V gene: TRBV7-2

CDR3 protein: ASRGGPGGANTGELF
J gene: TRBJ2-2
V gene: TRBV9

CDR3 protein: ASSLTGHYEQY
J gene: TRBJ2-7
V gene: TRBV19

CDR3 protein: ASISGTSGILSGELF
J gene: TRBJ2-2
V gene: TRBV19

CDR3 protein: ASSQLLGESSYEQY
J gene: TRBJ2-7
V gene: TRBV4-1

CDR3 protein: ASSPDRLGGEQY
J gene: TRBJ2-7
V gene: TRBV5-4

CDR3 protein: ATIPLAGMNTEAF
J gene: TRBJ1-1
V gene: TRBV6-5

CDR3 protein: SASRGTGYGYT
J gene: TRBJ1-2
V gene: TRBV20-1

CDR3 protein: ASSLSYFRGINSPLH
J gene: TRBJ1-6
V gene: TRBV27

CDR3 protein: ASSETGTENSPLH
J gene: TRBJ1-6
V gene: TRBV9

CDR3 protein: ASRPPASGSWETQY
J gene: TRBJ2-5
V gene: TRBV6-6

CDR3 protein: ASSHVRHRDREYSPLH
J gene: TRBJ1-6
V gene: TRBV7-8

CDR3 protein: ASSLSDPFTEAF
J gene: TRBJ1-1
V gene: TRBV5-5

CDR3 protein: ASSLLSGDRGNQPQH
J gene: TRBJ1-5
V gene: TRBV7-8